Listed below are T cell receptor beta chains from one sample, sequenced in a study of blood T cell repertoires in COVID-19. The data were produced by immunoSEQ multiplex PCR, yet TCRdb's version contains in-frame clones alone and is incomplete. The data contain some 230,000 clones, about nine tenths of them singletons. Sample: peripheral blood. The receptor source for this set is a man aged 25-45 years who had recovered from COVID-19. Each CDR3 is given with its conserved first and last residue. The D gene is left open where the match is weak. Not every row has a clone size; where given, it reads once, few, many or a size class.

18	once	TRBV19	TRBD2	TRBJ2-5	TGTGCCAGTAGTACCGGCCGGGGACTAGCGGGGGGGAAAGAGACCCAGTACTTC	CASSTGRGLAGGKETQYF
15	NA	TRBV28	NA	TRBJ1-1	TGTGCCAGCAGCAAAAGGGGGGAGGGACACACTGAAGCTTTCTTT	CASSKRGEGHTEAFF
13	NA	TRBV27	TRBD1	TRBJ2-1	TGTGCCAGCCGGGACAGGGGGTACAATGAGCAGTTCTTC	CASRDRGYNEQFF
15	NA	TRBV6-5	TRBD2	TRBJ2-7	TGTGCCAGCAGGTCCGGGACTAGCGGCACCTACGAGCAGTACTTC	CASRSGTSGTYEQYF
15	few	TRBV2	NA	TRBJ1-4	TGTGCCAGCAGTGATTGGGGGGCAACTAATGAAAAACTGTTTTTT	CASSDWGATNEKLFF
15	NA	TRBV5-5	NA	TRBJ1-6	TGTGCCAGCAGCGGAGGGACGGTAGATAATTCACCCCTCCACTTT	CASSGGTVDNSPLHF
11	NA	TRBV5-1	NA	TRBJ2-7	TGCGCCAGCAGCTTGGCTGACGAGCAGTACTTC	CASSLADEQYF
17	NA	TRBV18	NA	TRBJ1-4	TGTGCCAGCTCACGACTCGGACAGCCTGCAACTAATGAAAAACTGTTTTTT	CASSRLGQPATNEKLFF
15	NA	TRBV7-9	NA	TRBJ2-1	TGTGCCAGCAGCTATAGGCAGGGGATTTACAATGAGCAGTTCTTC	CASSYRQGIYNEQFF
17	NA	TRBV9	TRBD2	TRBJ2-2	TGTGCCAGCAGCTCTCCTCTGGGCGGGGGTGGCACCGGGGAGCTGTTTTTT	CASSSPLGGGGTGELFF
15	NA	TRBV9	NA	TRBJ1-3	TGTGCCAGCAGCGTAGCTTGGGAGGCGGGAAACACCATATATTTT	CASSVAWEAGNTIYF
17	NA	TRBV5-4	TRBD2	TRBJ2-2	TGTGCCAGCAGCCCCTCCGCGCGGGGACTAACCACCGGGGAGCTGTTTTTT	CASSPSARGLTTGELFF
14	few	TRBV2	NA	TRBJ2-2	TGTGCCAGCAGTGGAGCCACGAACACCGGGGAGCTGTTTTTT	CASSGATNTGELFF
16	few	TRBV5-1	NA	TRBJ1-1	TGCGCCAGCAGCCTCACACCGCACGGGGGGAACACTGAAGCTTTCTTT	CASSLTPHGGNTEAFF
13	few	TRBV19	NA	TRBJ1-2	TGTGCCACCCCGAGCCGGGGGAACTATGGCTACACCTTC	CATPSRGNYGYTF
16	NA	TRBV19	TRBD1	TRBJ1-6	TGTGCCAGTAGTATCCCAGTCGACAGGGGGCATTCAACCCTCCACTTT	CASSIPVDRGHSTLHF
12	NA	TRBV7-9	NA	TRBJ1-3	TGTGCCAGCAGCTTTGGCGGAAACACCATATATTTT	CASSFGGNTIYF
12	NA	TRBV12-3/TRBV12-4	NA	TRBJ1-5	TGTGCCAGCAGTTCCAACAGGGCCCCCCAGCATTTT	CASSSNRAPQHF
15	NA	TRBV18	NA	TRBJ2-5	TGTGCCAGCTCACCCCCTTCAGGTTGGAAAGAGACCCAGTACTTC	CASSPPSGWKETQYF
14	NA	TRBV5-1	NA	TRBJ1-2	TGCGCCAGCAGCTCAACGACAGGCGCCTATGGCTACACCTTC	CASSSTTGAYGYTF
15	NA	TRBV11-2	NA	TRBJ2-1	TGTGCCAGCAGCTTAGATCGAGGGGGGAGGGTTGAGCAGTTCTTC	CASSLDRGGRVEQFF
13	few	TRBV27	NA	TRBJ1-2	TGTGCCAGTTCTCCAGATCTCCTTTATGGCTACACCTTC	CASSPDLLYGYTF
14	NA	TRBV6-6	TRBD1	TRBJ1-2	TGTGCCAGCACTCTCCGGGACAGGGGTTTTGGCTACACCTTC	CASTLRDRGFGYTF
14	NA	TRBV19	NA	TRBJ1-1	TGTGCCAGTAGTATAATTAGCTCGGTTTCTGAAGCTTTCTTT	CASSIISSVSEAFF
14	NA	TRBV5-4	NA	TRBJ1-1	TGTGCCAGCAGCGTACAGGCTATGAACACTGAAGCTTTCTTT	CASSVQAMNTEAFF
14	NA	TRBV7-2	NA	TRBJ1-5	TGTGCCAGCAGCTTAGTCCAGGCCTATCAGCCCCAGCATTTT	CASSLVQAYQPQHF
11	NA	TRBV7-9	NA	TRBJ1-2	TGTGCCAGCAGCCCACCGGTTGGCTACACCTTC	CASSPPVGYTF
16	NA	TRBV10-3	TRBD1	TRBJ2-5	TGTGCCATCGCAAGTAGGACAGGGGCCGAACAAGAGACCCAGTACTTC	CAIASRTGAEQETQYF
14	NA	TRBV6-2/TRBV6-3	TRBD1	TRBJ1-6	TGTGCCAGCAGCTGGACAGGGGTCAATTCACCCCTCCACTTT	CASSWTGVNSPLHF
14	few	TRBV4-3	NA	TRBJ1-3	TGCGCCAGCAGCCAAGGACAGTACGAAAACACCATATATTTT	CASSQGQYENTIYF
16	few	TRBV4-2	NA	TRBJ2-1	TGTGCCAGCAGCCAAGATTGGGCAGGGGTAGACAATGAGCAGTTCTTC	CASSQDWAGVDNEQFF
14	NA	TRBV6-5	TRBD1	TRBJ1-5	TGTGCCAGCAGTCGAGACAGGGAGAGTCAGCCCCAGCATTTT	CASSRDRESQPQHF
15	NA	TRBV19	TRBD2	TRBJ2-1	TGTGCCAGTAGTAGAGTAGCGGGGGCCTACAATGAGCAGTTCTTC	CASSRVAGAYNEQFF
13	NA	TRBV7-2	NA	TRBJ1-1	TGTGCCAGCAGCCCTTCGGGGGTGCCGGGGGCTTTCTTT	CASSPSGVPGAFF
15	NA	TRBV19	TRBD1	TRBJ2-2	TGTGCCAGTAGTCTCGGACAGGGACTCACCGGGGAGCTGTTTTTT	CASSLGQGLTGELFF
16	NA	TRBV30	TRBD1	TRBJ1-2	TGTGCCTGGGAGCGGACAGGCAGAAGGGGTAACTATGGCTACACCTTC	CAWERTGRRGNYGYTF
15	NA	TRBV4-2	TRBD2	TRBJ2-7	TGTGCCAGCAGCCAAGAGCCGGGGGGGCGGGACGAGCAGTACTTC	CASSQEPGGRDEQYF
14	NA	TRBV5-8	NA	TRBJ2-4	TGTGCCAGCAGCTTGGGGTACAGGGAGTACATTCAGTACTTC	CASSLGYREYIQYF
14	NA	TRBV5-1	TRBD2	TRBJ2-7	TGCGCCAGCAGCTTAGCGGGGGATCGCGGCGAGCAGTACTTC	CASSLAGDRGEQYF
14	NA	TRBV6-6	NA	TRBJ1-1	TGTGCCAGCATCTCTCCACACCGGGGCACTGAAGCTTTCTTT	CASISPHRGTEAFF
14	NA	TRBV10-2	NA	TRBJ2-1	TGCGCCAGCAGTGAGGCAAAGGGGATCAATGAGCAGTTCTTC	CASSEAKGINEQFF
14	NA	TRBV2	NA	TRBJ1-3	TGTGCCAGCAGGGGGGCAGGGTTCGGAAACACCATATATTTT	CASRGAGFGNTIYF
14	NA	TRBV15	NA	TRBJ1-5	TGTGCCACTAGAGCATTTGGGGGCGATCAGCCCCAGCATTTT	CATRAFGGDQPQHF